These T cell receptor beta chains were read from a single sample in a study of T cells expressing NK-cell markers. TCRdb reprocessed the 5' RACE reads and stores each CDR3 protein as one record, lacking DNA. This repertoire includes fewer than 400,000 distinct CDR3 sequences. Sequencing was performed on blood T cells: a sorted CD56 or NKG2C T cell subset, CD4+ or CD8+ T cells, or bulk PBMC T cells (not recorded which). These receptors originate from a woman between 45 and 60 years old in good health. Each CDR3 is given with its conserved first and last residue. Fields, in order: V gene, J gene, CDR3 protein.

>TRBV27|TRBJ2-3
CASSLLRVREGADTQYF
>TRBV3-1|TRBJ2-1
CASSQEPAVTYNEQFF
>TRBV7-9|TRBJ2-1
CASSSRSAPYNEQFF
>TRBV5-1|TRBJ2-3
CASSLRISGLATDTQYF
>TRBV5-1|TRBJ2-5
CASSSGTSGSFAQETQYF
>TRBV12-3/TRBV12-4|TRBJ2-1
CASSTLPTSSYNEQFF
>TRBV12-3/TRBV12-4|TRBJ2-4
CASGQGRDIQYF
>TRBV3-1|TRBJ2-4
CASSQDRFSKNIQYF
>TRBV6-5|TRBJ2-5
CASSSPLTGGETQYF
>TRBV7-9|TRBJ2-3
CASSQTSAVADTQYF
>TRBV29-1|TRBJ1-2
CSAKGGLGYTF
>TRBV12-3/TRBV12-4|TRBJ2-5
CASSLGGQVQETQYF
>TRBV24-1|TRBJ2-3
CAACTGGKEADTQYF
>TRBV12-5|TRBJ2-1
CASGQGQGSYNEQFF
>TRBV2|TRBJ1-1
CASSDPGGRDTEAFF
>TRBV13|TRBJ1-1
CASTPGGLNTEAFF
>TRBV12-3/TRBV12-4|TRBJ2-3
CASRGAGRDTQYF
>TRBV14|TRBJ2-1
CASSRAGGVYNEQFF
>TRBV6-1|TRBJ2-3
CASSELAGGSTDTQYF
>TRBV5-1|TRBJ1-4
CASSVGVLFSEKLFF
>TRBV25-1|TRBJ2-5
CASRDRGGQETQYF
>TRBV7-9|TRBJ2-3
CASSLASGTYTDTQYF
>TRBV13|TRBJ2-1
CASSLGGGGFSYNEQFF
>TRBV5-1|TRBJ2-1
CASTLGVAGVGYNEQFF
>TRBV20-1|TRBJ2-1
CSARDLGPQGNEQFF
>TRBV11-2|TRBJ2-1
CASSPYGRSYNEQFF
>TRBV10-3|TRBJ2-7
CAISPGREQYF
>TRBV10-3|TRBJ1-1
CAISESLRVNTEAFF
>TRBV4-1|TRBJ2-1
CASSLPRGNEQFF
>TRBV24-1|TRBJ2-1
CATRQEGRQFF
>TRBV24-1|TRBJ2-5
CATGPGGAEFGETQYF
>TRBV7-2|TRBJ2-7
CASSTTNVAYEQYF
>TRBV5-1|TRBJ2-7
CASSPGLAGVYNEQYF
>TRBV7-2|TRBJ2-5
CASSSWTSGEETQYF
>TRBV4-1|TRBJ2-1
CASSQALSQDRFF
>TRBV7-2|TRBJ2-5
CASSARTVWETQYF
>TRBV11-2|TRBJ2-1
CASSLKGQGMGEQFF
>TRBV25-1|TRBJ2-7
CASSETGFGEQYF
>TRBV5-1|TRBJ2-5
CASSLGSSGPQETQYF
>TRBV5-1|TRBJ1-3
CASTAGQPRSGNTIYF
>TRBV24-1|TRBJ2-5
CATSDPLQGGQETQYF
>TRBV7-9|TRBJ2-5
CASSPSHTTGQETQYF
>TRBV11-2|TRBJ2-3
CASSQSGRAPDTQYF
>TRBV5-1|TRBJ2-2
CASSLGPTSANTGELFF
>TRBV24-1|TRBJ2-2
CATRSSTGELFF
>TRBV24-1|TRBJ2-1
CATSDLGTSGRELGTYNEQFF
>TRBV5-1|TRBJ2-2
CASSPLSQAVANTGELFF
>TRBV12-3/TRBV12-4|TRBJ2-3
CASSRLDLAQYF
>TRBV29-1|TRBJ1-2
CSAGWGVGYTF
>TRBV5-1|TRBJ2-3
CASSLAGTGDTQYF
>TRBV4-1|TRBJ2-2
CASSHTTGANTGELFF
>TRBV5-4|TRBJ2-1
CASNTPGFSEQFF
>TRBV6-6|TRBJ2-4
CASSSINLAKNIQYF
>TRBV5-4|TRBJ2-1
CASSLQGPYNEQFF
>TRBV28|TRBJ2-3
CASSQVGLAGEDTQYF
>TRBV28|TRBJ2-3
CASSLWAQGTDTQYF
>TRBV19|TRBJ2-2
CASSYRDFNTGELFF
>TRBV5-1|TRBJ2-3
CASSFDGTQYF
>TRBV7-8|TRBJ1-4
CASKETEGEKLFF
>TRBV14|TRBJ1-2
CASSQGIGGYYGYTF